The 29 T cell receptor beta chains below come from one sample, sequenced in a study of Tregs in tolerant kidney transplant recipients. TCRdb keeps only in-frame clones here, not all; method: immunoSEQ multiplex PCR. The sample shows some 70,000 clones, around 84% of them seen only once. The sequenced sample was CD4+ T cells from blood. These receptor sequences come from a human donor in good health.

The chain employs TRBV2 and TRBJ1-5; D not resolved. Germline CDR1 SNHLY, CDR2 FYNNEI. The CDR3 is 14 amino acids. Trimming took off 0 bases at V and 5 bases at J, with 8 bases between the two ends. CDR3: CASSEASGDQPQHF. The DNA for the CDR3 is TGTGCCAGCAGTGAAGCCTCCGGAGATCAGCCCCAGCATTTT.

This chain connects TRBV10-3 to TRBJ2-2; D unclear. The CDR3 runs 13 residues. Between the trimmed V and J ends, which lost 4 bases and 1 base, there was a span of 4 bases. The germline CDR1 and CDR2 sequences are ENHRY and SYGVKD. The CDR3 DNA reads as TGTGCCATCAGTGTAGGGAACACCGGGGAGCTGTTTTTT. Its protein is CAISVGNTGELFF.

This clone is medium-sized by share. Here the CDR3 reads CASSPFGDQPQHF. CDR3 in DNA: TGTGCCAGCTCACCCTTCGGGGATCAGCCCCAGCATTTT. This chain joins TRBV18 and TRBJ1-5, with D unresolved. CDR1 KGHSH and CDR2 LQKENI come from the germline V gene. The CDR3 has 13 amino acids. The V gene lost 3 bases and the J gene lost 5 bases, with 8 bases spanning the gap.

V usage is TRBV30 and J usage is TRBJ1-1, with D maybe TRBD1 (6 bases). The length of the CDR3 is 14 residues. Germline CDR1 GTSNPN, CDR2 SVGIG (reference sequence). V lost 2 bases and J lost 7, with 17 bases in between. CDR3 nucleotide sequence: TGTGCCTGGAGTTCCCACCGGGGGGCGGGTGAAGCTTTCTTT. It is translated as CAWSSHRGAGEAFF.

The chain is built from TRBV15 and TRBJ1-2; the D gene is possibly TRBD1 (5 bases). The CDR3 spans 17 residues. V lost 6 bases to trimming and J lost 0 bases, with 20 bases between them. The germline gives CDR1 LNHNV, CDR2 YYDKDF (reference sequence). The CDR3 DNA reads as TGTGCCACCAGTCCCGGCGTATGGGGGAGCACTAACTATGGCTACACCTTC. Translated, it gives CATSPGVWGSTNYGYTF.

The V and J genes are TRBV4-3 and TRBJ2-5; a weak D match, TRBD2 (5 bases). V was shortened by 0 bases and J by 8 bases, with 13 bases between the two germline ends. CDR3 length equals 14 residues. Looked up from germline, CDR1 is LGHNA and CDR2 is YSLEER. CDR3 sequence reads: CASSQDRAAATQYF. The CDR3, as DNA: TGCGCCAGCAGCCAAGATCGAGCGGCAGCTACCCAGTACTTC.

This chain links TRBV5-4 with TRBJ2-7, with D tentatively TRBD2 (6 bases). V gave up 4 bases and J gave up 3 bases, with 17 bases separating them. The CDR3 sequence is 15 residues long. The germline V gene has CDR1 SGHNT and CDR2 YYREEE (reference sequence). The CDR3 bases are TGTGCCAGCAGCCCCGTCGGGGGAAGGGTCTACGAGCAGTACTTC. It translates to CASSPVGGRVYEQYF.

CDR3 region: CASSASRYDGYTF. In DNA form, the CDR3 reads TGTGCCAGCAGCGCCAGCAGGTATGATGGCTACACCTTC. The chain couples TRBV2 to TRBJ1-2; D is unclear. Trimming cost V 6 bases and J 6 bases, with 14 bases left between them. This CDR3 has 13 amino acids. Germline CDR1 reads SNHLY; CDR2 reads FYNNEI.

This clone has a handful of counts. The chain links TRBV19 to TRBJ1-1; 7 bases are shared with TRBD1. Germline lookup yields CDR1 LNHDA and CDR2 SQIVND (reference sequence). The length of the CDR3 is 18 residues. Unmatched junction bases numbered 16, after V lost 2 bases and J lost 4 bases. CDR3 region: CASSIRFGTATPATEAFF. The CDR3 coding sequence is TGTGCCAGTAGTATAAGGTTCGGGACAGCGACCCCAGCCACTGAAGCTTTCTTT.

The chain joins TRBV6-1 to TRBJ1-1, with D possibly TRBD1 on 6 matching bases. This CDR3 region has 13 residues. Germline-derived CDR1 and CDR2 are MNHNS and SASEGT. The V end was cut by 7 bases, the J end by 2 bases, with 11 bases between. CDR3: CASIGQSNTEAFF. The DNA of the CDR3 is TGTGCCAGCATAGGACAGTCAAACACTGAAGCTTTCTTT.

The rearrangement uses TRBV2 and TRBJ2-2, with unresolved D. Looked up from germline, CDR1 is SNHLY and CDR2 is FYNNEI. With 3 bases removed from V and 2 bases from J, the gap between germline ends came to 13 bases. The CDR3 has 16 residues. This CDR3 reads CASSDYRVTNTGELFF. For the CDR3, the DNA is TGTGCCAGCAGTGATTATAGGGTTACAAACACCGGGGAGCTGTTTTTT.

This chain uses TRBV30 with TRBJ1-3, with TRBD1 matching over 7 bases. J lost 0 bases, V lost 1 base, and 3 bases had no gene match. Germline CDR1 reads GTSNPN; CDR2 reads SVGIG (reference sequence). The CDR3 contains 15 residues. The CDR3 sequence is CAWSDTGASGNTIYF. The CDR3 nucleotides are TGTGCCTGGAGTGATACAGGGGCCTCTGGAAACACCATATATTTT.

This chain links TRBV9 with TRBJ1-2; 8 bases line up with TRBD1. This CDR3 is 13 amino acids long. The trim removed 3 bases at V and 8 bases at J, leaving 6 bases unmatched. Germline lookup yields CDR1 SGDLS and CDR2 YYNGEE. CDR3 loop: CASSAGTGGGYTF. In DNA form, the CDR3 reads TGTGCCAGCAGCGCCGGGACAGGTGGGGGCTACACCTTC.

This chain connects TRBV25-1 to TRBJ2-1, with TRBD1 matching over 10 bases. The CDR3 is 15 amino acids. The J segment lost 5 bases and the V segment lost 5 bases, leaving 6 bases of the junction unmatched. CDR1 is MGHDK and CDR2 is SYGVNS in the germline V gene. In DNA, the CDR3 is TGTGCCAGCAGTCAGACAGGGGGCTATCACAATGAGCAGTTCTTC. Its translation: CASSQTGGYHNEQFF.

This chain uses TRBV29-1 with TRBJ1-4; D remains ambiguous. The germline V gene has CDR1 SQVTM and CDR2 ANQGSEA. V was cut by 2 bases and J by 0 bases, with 16 bases left in between. This CDR3 is 17 amino acids long. The CDR3 reads CSVEPPVGAATNEKLFF. The CDR3 DNA is TGCAGCGTTGAACCCCCCGTCGGAGCTGCAACTAATGAAAAACTGTTTTTT.

In DNA, the CDR3 is TGTGCCAGCAGCTTAAAAGGACTCCTTCCCCATAATGAGCAGTTCTTC. Translated: CASSLKGLLPHNEQFF. This chain connects TRBV11-2 to TRBJ2-1; D is possibly TRBD2 (5 bases). V dropped 2 bases and J dropped 7 bases, with 18 bases sitting between them. Germline V gene data show CDR1 as SGHAT and CDR2 as FQNNGV. The CDR3 sequence is 16 residues long. Full variable domain (missing parts from reference TRBV11-2 and TRBJ2-1): EAGVAQSPRYKIIEKRQSVAFWCNPISGHATLYWYQQILGQGPKLLIQFQNNGVVDDSQLPKDRFSAERLKGVDSTLKIQPAKLEDSAVYLCASSLKGLLPHNEQFFGPGTRLTVL.

This clone appeared a single time. This chain links TRBV5-5 with TRBJ2-3; 9 bases match TRBD1. This CDR3 has 16 amino acids. The trim removed 1 base at V and 1 base at J, leaving 4 bases unmatched. Germline V lookup: CDR1 SGHKS, CDR2 YYEKEE (reference sequence). Here the CDR3 DNA reads TGTGCCAGCAGCTTGTTGCGGGACAGGGGCACAGATACGCAGTATTTT. As protein: CASSLLRDRGTDTQYF.

The chain joins TRBV5-1 to TRBJ1-2; 7 bases match TRBD1. CDR1 and CDR2 from the germline V gene are SGHRS and YFSETQ. V was pared by 4 bases and J by 8 bases, with 14 bases of the junction left unmatched. This CDR3 region has 15 residues. The CDR3 region is CASSPGTAHLGGYTF. CDR3 sequence (DNA): TGCGCCAGCAGCCCCGGGACAGCCCATTTAGGCGGCTACACCTTC.

The chain employs TRBV7-8 and TRBJ2-1; the D gene is possibly TRBD2 (6 bases). CDR3 length: 13 amino acids. Per the germline V gene, CDR1 is SGHVS and CDR2 is FQNEAQ. V lost 3 bases to trimming and J lost 5 bases, with 8 bases between them. The CDR3 loop reads CASSLAGHNEQFF. DNA of the CDR3: TGTGCCAGCAGCTTGGCGGGGCACAATGAGCAGTTCTTC.

V gene TRBV19 combines with J gene TRBJ2-7, with 7 bases fitting TRBD1. Germline V gene lookup returns CDR1 LNHDA and CDR2 SQIVND (reference sequence). With 6 bases clipped from V and 0 bases from J, the junction kept 5 bases outside the gene matches. The CDR3 has 14 amino acids. The CDR3: CASRPTGPSYEQYF. The CDR3 region has the DNA TGTGCCAGTAGGCCGACAGGGCCCTCCTACGAGCAGTACTTC.

This clone was observed a single time. The chain couples TRBV11-2 to TRBJ2-1; TRBD1 or TRBD2 may be the D gene (5 bases each). The CDR3 runs 13 residues. CDR1 and CDR2 (germline): SGHAT, FQNNGV. V gave up 5 bases and J gave up 10 bases, with 15 bases separating them. CDR3 DNA sequence: TGTGCCAGCAGCCGGGACCCTCTCCGGGAGCAGTTCTTC. Translation gives CASSRDPLREQFF.

The chain carries TRBV7-6 and TRBJ1-1, with 11 bases lining up with TRBD1. V lost 6 bases to trimming and J lost 5 bases; unmatched junction nucleotides: 8. This CDR3 spans 15 amino acids. Germline CDR1 is SGHVS and CDR2 is FNYEAQ. CDR3 in amino acids: CASRREGTGGTEAFF. As DNA, the CDR3 is TGTGCCAGCAGACGCGAAGGGACAGGGGGGACTGAAGCTTTCTTT.

The CDR3 coding sequence is TGTGCCAGCAGTTATGTGAACACTGAAGCTTTCTTT. Translation gives CASSYVNTEAFF. This rearrangement joins TRBV6-5 to TRBJ1-1; D is unclear. The germline gives CDR1 MNHEY, CDR2 SVGAGI. The CDR3 extends over 12 amino acids. V was clipped by 3 bases and J by 0 bases, with 2 bases between them.

The chain recombines TRBV11-2 with TRBJ2-6; D not certain. Germline loops: CDR1 SGHAT, CDR2 FQNNGV. V shed 2 bases and J shed 1 base, with 15 bases lying between them. There are 18 residues in the CDR3. This CDR3 reads CASSLRGPEPSGANVLTF. The DNA of the CDR3 is TGTGCCAGCAGCTTAAGAGGTCCCGAGCCATCTGGGGCCAACGTCCTGACTTTC.

The chain combines TRBV9 with TRBJ2-5, with TRBD2 identical over 8 bases. The germline V gene encodes CDR1 SGDLS and CDR2 YYNGEE. V was pared by 0 bases and J by 3 bases, with 1 base of the junction left unmatched. The CDR3 extends over 14 amino acids. This chain's CDR3 is CASSVALAEETQYF. CDR3 nucleotide sequence: TGTGCCAGCAGCGTAGCACTAGCGGAAGAGACCCAGTACTTC.

This chain joins TRBV4-3 and TRBJ2-3; 7 bases are a match to TRBD2. V was clipped by 0 bases and J by 2 bases; unmatched bases: 11. The CDR3 totals 18 residues. Germline-derived CDR1 and CDR2 are LGHNA and YSLEER. The CDR3 DNA reads TGCGCCAGCAGCCAAGAGTGGGGGGGGGAGTCAGACACAGATACGCAGTATTTT. Its protein product is CASSQEWGGESDTDTQYF.

The rearrangement links TRBV7-8 to TRBJ2-5; 7 bases are shared with TRBD1. The CDR3 contains 17 residues. Losses at the gene ends were 4 bases for V and 4 bases for J; bases not matched to a gene: 15. Germline V gene lookup returns CDR1 SGHVS and CDR2 FQNEAQ. The CDR3 protein is CASSSLARGKIGETQYF. CDR3 bases: TGTGCCAGCAGCTCGCTAGCCAGGGGGAAGATAGGAGAGACCCAGTACTTC.

The chain couples TRBV12-2 to TRBJ2-7; the listed D gene, TRBD1, was not tested against the DNA. TRBV12-2 is a listed pseudogene. This CDR3 is built from 19 residues. The CDR3 here is CASRFCGHDRSTLSYEQYF. The CDR3 nucleotides read TGTGCAAGTCGCTTTTGCGGGCACGACAGGTCTACTCTCTCCTACGAGCAGTACTTC.

The chain couples TRBV9 to TRBJ2-7, with D hard to call. Germline lookup yields CDR1 SGDLS and CDR2 YYNGEE. Deletions cut 3 bases from V and 2 bases from J, with 9 bases between. This CDR3 is 13 amino acids long. CDR3 in amino acids: CASSADTAYEQYF. In DNA form, the CDR3 reads TGTGCCAGCAGCGCAGACACCGCCTACGAGCAGTACTTC.